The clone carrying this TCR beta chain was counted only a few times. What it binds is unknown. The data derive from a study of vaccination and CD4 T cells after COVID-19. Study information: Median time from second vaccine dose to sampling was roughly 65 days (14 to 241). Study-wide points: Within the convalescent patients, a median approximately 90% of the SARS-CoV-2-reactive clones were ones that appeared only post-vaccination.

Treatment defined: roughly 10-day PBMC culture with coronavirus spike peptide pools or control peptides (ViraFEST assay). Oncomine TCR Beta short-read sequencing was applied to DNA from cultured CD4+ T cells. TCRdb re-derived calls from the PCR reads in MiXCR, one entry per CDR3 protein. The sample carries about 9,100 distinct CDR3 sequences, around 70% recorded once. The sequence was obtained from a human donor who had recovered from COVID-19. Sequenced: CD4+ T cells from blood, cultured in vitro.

CDR3 sequence reads: CASSDRQAYGYTF. CDR3 coding DNA: TGTGCCAGTAGCGATAGACAGGCTTACGGCTACACCTTC. The chain uses TRBV19 and TRBJ1-2; possible D gene TRBD1, 6 bases. The CDR3 extends over 13 amino acids. In germline, CDR1 is LNHDA, CDR2 SQIVND (reference sequence). Trimming stripped 6 bases from V and 8 bases from J, with 16 bases between. The whole variable domain, remainder taken from reference TRBV19 and TRBJ1-2, is DGGITQSPKYLFRKEGQNVTLSCEQNLNHDAMYWYRQDPGQGLRLIYYSQIVNDFQKGDIAEGYSVSREKKESFPLTVTSAQKNPTAFYLCASSDRQAYGYTFGSGTRLTVV.